Listed below are T cell receptor beta chains from one sample, sequenced in a study of CD8+ T cells in alopecia areata. Clones were read by immunoSEQ multiplex PCR, and TCRdb kept only the in-frame ones, dropping some. Here the sample spans 100,000 or so clones, roughly 56% being singletons. Here the sequenced sample was CD8+ T cells sorted from blood, taken at roughly week 55, from a patient treated with tofacitinib. These receptors were obtained from a human donor with alopecia areata. CDR3s include the opening cysteine and the closing phenylalanine or tryptophan. D genes are given only for firm matches. A clone size is listed for some rows: how often the clone was seen (once, few, many), or a class if it is expanded.

V gene	clone size	CDR3 length	D gene	J gene	CDR3 DNA	CDR3 protein
TRBV6-5	NA	16	NA	TRBJ1-2	TGTGCCAGCAGTTACACCGCTAACACAGGGTTCGATGGCTACACCTTC	CASSYTANTGFDGYTF
TRBV4-1	NA	17	NA	TRBJ2-2	TGCGCCAGCAGCCGAGGCAACACAGGGCCCATCACCGGGGAGCTGTTTTTT	CASSRGNTGPITGELFF
TRBV6-6	few	15	TRBD1	TRBJ1-1	TGTGCCAGCAGTTACCTCCAGGGGGGCGACACTGAAGCTTTCTTT	CASSYLQGGDTEAFF
TRBV7-9	NA	18	TRBD2	TRBJ2-5	TGTGCCAGCACCACCAGCGGGGGTTTGTCTGGGGGTCAAGAGACCCAGTACTTC	CASTTSGGLSGGQETQYF
TRBV6-4	NA	15	NA	TRBJ1-2	TGTGCCAGCAGTGAGAGGAGGAGCATGCCTTATGGCTACACCTTC	CASSERRSMPYGYTF
TRBV6-1	NA	13	NA	TRBJ2-7	TGTGCCAGCAGCGCGACGAACTTATACGAGCAGTACTTC	CASSATNLYEQYF
TRBV5-6	NA	16	TRBD2	TRBJ2-5	TGTGCCAGCAGCTTGCTCGCGGGGGGGCTTGTGGAGACCCAGTACTTC	CASSLLAGGLVETQYF
TRBV7-9	NA	14	NA	TRBJ2-1	TGTGCCAGCAGCTTAATTTACGGACACAATGAGCAGTTCTTC	CASSLIYGHNEQFF
TRBV15	NA	12	NA	TRBJ1-5	TGTGCCACCAGCTCCGGCAATCAGCCCCAGCATTTT	CATSSGNQPQHF
TRBV15	NA	15	TRBD1	TRBJ2-3	TGTGCCACCGGAACCAACAGGGGAGGCACAGATACGCAGTATTTT	CATGTNRGGTDTQYF